A selection of T cell receptor beta chains follows, all from one sample in a study of Ad26.COV2.S vaccination and SARS-CoV-2 variants. The data were produced by immunoSEQ multiplex PCR, yet TCRdb's version contains in-frame clones alone and is incomplete. This repertoire shows roughly 350,000 clones, roughly 90% found once; its top ten account for around 10%. Sequences were derived from peripheral blood, sampled in a trial of Ad26.COV2.S vaccine versus placebo. The receptors here all came from a person aged 18-65 years who received the Ad26.COV2.S COVID-19 vaccine or a placebo. Each CDR3 is given with its conserved first and last residue. D genes are given only for firm matches. Not all rows give a size; the values are once, few, many and, for expanded clones, a class.

TRBJ1-2,TRBV19,.,.,CASSIGGGYGYTF,TGTGCCAGTAGTATAGGAGGCGGCTATGGCTACACCTTC
TRBJ2-7,TRBV11-2,once,.,CASSFLGEQYF,TGTGCCAGCAGCTTCCTAGGGGAGCAGTACTTC
TRBJ1-1,TRBV5-1,.,TRBD1,CASSLGTGGNTEAFF,TGCGCCAGCAGCTTGGGGACAGGGGGGAACACTGAAGCTTTCTTT
TRBJ2-1,TRBV4-3,.,TRBD2,CASSPHRGGDNEQFF,TGCGCCAGCAGCCCCCATCGGGGGGGGGACAATGAGCAGTTCTTC
TRBJ1-6,TRBV28,.,TRBD1,CASRLRATGSGLSPLHF,TGTGCCAGCAGGTTACGCGCGACAGGGTCAGGATTGTCACCCCTCCACTTT
TRBJ2-5,TRBV6-2/TRBV6-3,.,.,CASSYGPETQYF,TGTGCCAGCAGTTACGGGCCCGAGACCCAGTACTTC
TRBJ1-2,TRBV9,large,.,CASSVDEAYGYTF,TGTGCCAGCAGCGTAGATGAAGCCTATGGCTACACCTTC
TRBJ2-1,TRBV6-1,once,TRBD1,CASSEVGQGFNEQFF,TGTGCCAGCAGTGAAGTGGGACAGGGATTCAATGAGCAGTTCTTC
TRBJ1-4,TRBV4-3,.,TRBD1,CASSRGRGQTNEKLFF,TGCGCCAGCAGCCGTGGACGGGGACAGACTAATGAAAAACTGTTTTTT
TRBJ2-7,TRBV2,.,.,CASSVGRGQYEQYF,TGTGCCAGCAGTGTTGGCAGGGGACAATACGAGCAGTACTTC
TRBJ2-1,TRBV28,.,TRBD1,CASSKTGAWDNEQFF,TGTGCCAGCAGTAAGACAGGGGCATGGGACAATGAGCAGTTCTTC
TRBJ1-4,TRBV7-8,.,TRBD1,CASSYGTVNEKLFF,TGTGCCAGCAGCTACGGGACAGTTAATGAAAAACTGTTTTTT
TRBJ2-5,TRBV7-8,.,TRBD2,CASSFVAGVPGETQYF,TGTGCCAGCAGCTTCGTCGCGGGAGTCCCGGGGGAGACCCAGTACTTC
TRBJ2-3,TRBV6-4,.,.,CASSDGLESDTQYF,TGTGCCAGCAGCGACGGGTTGGAATCGGATACGCAGTATTTT
TRBJ2-1,TRBV7-2,once,TRBD2,CASRWLGGSDNEQFF,TGTGCCAGCAGGTGGTTGGGGGGGAGCGACAATGAGCAGTTCTTC
TRBJ2-5,TRBV9,.,.,CASSVFGGIQETQYF,TGTGCCAGCAGCGTATTCGGGGGTATTCAAGAGACCCAGTACTTC
TRBJ2-3,TRBV7-2,.,TRBD2,CASSFQRGSSDTQYF,TGTGCCAGCAGCTTCCAGCGGGGTTCGTCCGATACGCAGTATTTT
TRBJ1-1,TRBV28,.,.,CASSDTGRDTEAFF,TGTGCCAGCAGCGACACAGGGAGGGACACTGAAGCTTTCTTT
TRBJ1-4,TRBV3-1/TRBV3-2,.,.,CASSQGGNTGVNEKLFF,TGTGCCAGCAGCCAAGGAGGTAATACAGGAGTTAATGAAAAACTGTTTTTT
TRBJ2-5,TRBV19,.,TRBD1,CASSILPGTGGFFGETQYF,TGTGCCAGTAGTATTCTGCCGGGGACAGGGGGCTTTTTCGGGGAGACCCAGTACTTC
TRBJ1-5,TRBV3-1/TRBV3-2,.,.,CASSQVINQPQHF,TGTGCCAGCAGCCAAGTGATCAATCAGCCCCAGCATTTT
TRBJ2-2,TRBV28,.,TRBD1,CASTPSDRRGGLFF,TGTGCCAGCACCCCTTCGGACAGGCGAGGGGGGCTGTTTTTT
TRBJ1-2,TRBV10-3,.,TRBD1,CAISELIPGQGADGYTF,TGTGCCATCAGTGAATTAATTCCGGGACAGGGGGCTGATGGCTACACCTTC
TRBJ1-1,TRBV7-2,.,.,CASSLVIAGAAFF,TGTGCCAGCAGCTTAGTAATTGCCGGGGCGGCTTTCTTT
TRBJ1-4,TRBV21-1,.,.,CASSKVDGMAVGQGGSNEKLFF,TGTGCCAGCAGCAAAGTGGACGGTATGGCGGTAGGACAGGGTGGTTCTAATGAAAAACTGTTTTTT
TRBJ2-1,TRBV4-2,.,TRBD2,CASSQDSGRGGGEQFF,TGTGCCAGCAGCCAAGATTCGGGCCGGGGGGGCGGTGAGCAGTTCTTC
TRBJ1-5,TRBV18,once,.,CASSRTGDSNQPQHF,TGTGCCAGCTCACGGACGGGAGATAGCAATCAGCCCCAGCATTTT
TRBJ1-1,TRBV21-1,few,.,CASSYQEAATEAFF,TGTGCCAGCAGCTACCAGGAGGCGGCCACTGAAGCTTTCTTT
TRBJ2-5,TRBV6-4,.,.,CASSEHRGETQYF,TGTGCCAGCAGTGAGCACCGAGGGGAGACCCAGTACTTC
TRBJ1-2,TRBV6-5,.,.,CASSSEDYGYTF,TGTGCCAGCAGTTCCGAGGACTATGGCTACACCTTC
TRBJ2-2,TRBV5-1,.,.,CASSLSQGMCGSSGELFF,TGCGCCAGCAGCTTGTCTCAGGGGATGTGCGGGAGTTCTGGGGAGCTGTTTTTT
TRBJ1-3,TRBV6-5,.,.,CATRQTGNTIYF,TGTGCCACCCGACAGACTGGAAACACCATATATTTT
TRBJ1-5,TRBV30,.,.,CAWSVGHNQPQHF,TGTGCCTGGAGTGTAGGACACAATCAGCCCCAGCATTTT
TRBJ1-2,TRBV10-3,.,.,CAITPELGYGYTF,TGTGCCATCACCCCGGAACTCGGGTATGGCTACACCTTC
TRBJ2-7,TRBV7-2,.,TRBD2,CASSLGTSGVYEQYF,TGTGCCAGCAGCTTAGGGACTAGCGGGGTCTACGAGCAGTACTTC
TRBJ2-5,TRBV9,.,.,CASSVETVGSTQYF,TGTGCCAGCAGCGTAGAAACGGTAGGGAGCACCCAGTACTTC
TRBJ2-1,TRBV4-3,.,.,CASSQDRPSSYNEQFF,TGCGCCAGCAGCCAAGATCGCCCCAGCTCCTACAATGAGCAGTTCTTC
TRBJ2-1,TRBV5-6,once,.,CASSSEGNSYNEQFF,TGTGCCAGCAGCTCGGAAGGAAACTCCTACAATGAGCAGTTCTTC
TRBJ1-5,TRBV7-2,.,.,CASSTRGDQPQHF,TGTGCCAGCAGCACACGGGGGGATCAGCCCCAGCATTTT
TRBJ1-1,TRBV7-9,.,.,CASSLRAQANTEAFF,TGTGCCAGCAGCTTACGGGCGCAGGCGAACACTGAAGCTTTCTTT
TRBJ2-2,TRBV19,.,.,CASSLGGFGELFF,TGTGCCAGTAGTCTCGGGGGCTTCGGGGAGCTGTTTTTT
TRBJ1-2,TRBV19,once,TRBD1,CASRITGTGARGYTF,TGTGCCAGTAGGATCACCGGGACAGGGGCACGCGGCTACACCTTC
TRBJ1-6,TRBV28,.,.,CASSFGIGGPTSPLHF,TGTGCCAGCAGTTTCGGAATCGGGGGACCAACATCACCCCTCCACTTT
TRBJ1-2,TRBV7-9,.,.,CASSPYQNNYGYTF,TGTGCCAGCAGCCCGTACCAGAATAACTATGGCTACACCTTC
TRBJ1-1,TRBV7-9,.,.,CASSLFLGTEAFF,TGTGCCAGCAGCTTGTTTCTGGGGACAGAAGCTTTCTTT
TRBJ2-1,TRBV19,.,TRBD2,CASSNVGGGTSSYNEQFF,TGTGCCAGTAGTAATGTAGGGGGGGGGACTAGCTCCTACAATGAGCAGTTCTTC
TRBJ1-1,TRBV29-1,.,.,CSVVPRPHGKDEAFF,TGCAGCGTTGTTCCCAGACCGCACGGTAAGGATGAAGCTTTCTTT
TRBJ1-1,TRBV10-3,.,.,CAISESDLADTEAFF,TGTGCCATCAGTGAGTCGGACTTAGCGGACACTGAAGCTTTCTTT
TRBJ1-6,TRBV6-5,.,.,CASSQALGNSPLHF,TGTGCCAGCAGCCAGGCCTTGGGAAATTCACCCCTCCACTTT
TRBJ1-6,TRBV6-1,.,TRBD1,CASSEWDRGRVSPLHF,TGTGCCAGCAGTGAATGGGACAGGGGAAGGGTTTCACCCCTCCACTTT
TRBJ2-7,TRBV19,.,.,CASSIDVNIYEQYF,TGTGCCAGTAGTATAGACGTCAATATCTACGAGCAGTACTTC
TRBJ2-7,TRBV2,.,TRBD1,CASRPGQGPYEQYF,TGTGCCAGCAGACCGGGACAGGGACCCTACGAGCAGTACTTC
TRBJ2-7,TRBV10-2,.,.,CASSETQGLHEQYF,TGCGCCAGCAGTGAGACTCAGGGACTCCACGAGCAGTACTTC
TRBJ2-6,TRBV24-1,.,.,CATSDPGTPANVLTF,TGTGCCACCAGTGACCCCGGGACGCCGGCCAACGTCCTGACTTTC
TRBJ1-1,TRBV9,.,.,CASSPLGTEAFF,TGTGCCAGCAGCCCACTCGGCACTGAAGCTTTCTTT